The source of this T cell receptor beta chain is a study of technical replicates of blood from a handful of donors. Germline CDR1 and CDR2: SGHRS and YFSETQ. The CDR3 is 13 amino acids. V shed 2 bases and J shed 1 base, with 5 bases lying between them. The assay was immunoSEQ multiplex PCR, and TCRdb's table has in-frame clones only and misses some. The data show 65,000 to 80,000 clones, roughly 98% seen once. V gene TRBV5-1 combines with J gene TRBJ2-3, with D perhaps matching TRBD1 (5 bases). The sample comprised T cells isolated from PBMCs. This clonotype originated in a human donor in good health. The CDR3 bases are TGCGCCAGCAGCTTCAGGGGCACAGATACGCAGTATTTT. This gives the protein CASSFRGTDTQYF.